What follows is one TCR beta chain and its context. The antigen is undetermined. The study sampled blood at baseline, cycle 4 day 1, and cycle 7 day 1. The sample is drawn from a study of OX40 agonist ivuxolimab in advanced cancers. Study details: Partial responses occurred in Three dose-escalation patients, one with hepatocellular carcinoma and two with cutaneous melanoma. Findings and caveats of the study: The average count of expanded clones was higher among CD8+ T cells than among CD4+.

Sequenced by immunoSEQ multiplex PCR; TCRdb stores in-frame clones only, minus some. Of tens of thousands of clones in the sample, 85% to 95% were seen once. Germline CDR1 reads SGHVS; CDR2 reads FQNEAQ. With 5 bases removed from V and 4 bases from J, the gap between germline ends came to 21 bases. The CDR3 is made up of 16 amino acids. This clonotype originated in an adult with an advanced solid tumor such as melanoma, head and neck, liver or kidney cancer. J is TRBJ2-7 and V is TRBV7-8, with a possible D match to TRBD1 (8 bases). The specimen was CD4+ or CD8+ T cells sorted from blood, collected in a trial of the OX40 agonist ivuxolimab. The CDR3 DNA sequence: TGTGCCAGCAGCGAGACCACAGGGGGAGGGCCTTACGAGCAGTACTTC. Protein product: CASSETTGGGPYEQYF.